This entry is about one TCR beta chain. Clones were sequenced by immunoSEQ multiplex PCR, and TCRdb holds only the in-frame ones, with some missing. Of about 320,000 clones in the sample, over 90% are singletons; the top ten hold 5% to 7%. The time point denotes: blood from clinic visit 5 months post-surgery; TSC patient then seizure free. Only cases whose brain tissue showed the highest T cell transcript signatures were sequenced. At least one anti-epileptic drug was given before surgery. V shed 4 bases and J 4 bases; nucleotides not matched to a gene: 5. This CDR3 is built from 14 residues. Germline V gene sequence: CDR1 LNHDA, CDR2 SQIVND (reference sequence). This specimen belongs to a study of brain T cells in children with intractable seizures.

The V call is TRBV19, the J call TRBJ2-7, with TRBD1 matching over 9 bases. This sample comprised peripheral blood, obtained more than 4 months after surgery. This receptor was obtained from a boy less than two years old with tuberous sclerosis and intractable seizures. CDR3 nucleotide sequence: TGTGCCAGTAGTACAGGACAGGGGACGTACGAGCAGTACTTC. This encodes CASSTGQGTYEQYF.